This T cell receptor (beta chain) was recorded in a study of T-cell memory formation after mild COVID-19. Findings and caveats of the study: Shrinking CD4+ clones were chiefly CM and EM; CD8+ ones were chiefly EMRA.

Each CDR3 protein gets one entry after TCRdb re-called the 5' RACE reads with MiXCR. The data contain around 200,000 distinct CDR3 sequences, approximately 18% of them singletons. A few counts support this clonotype. Its antigen is as yet unknown. Trimming removed 3 bases at V and 6 bases at J, with 11 bases between. The CDR3 length is 13 residues. The germline V gene has CDR1 LNHDA and CDR2 SQIVND (reference sequence). This TCR derives from a man between 18 and 35 years old who had mild COVID-19 (a few samples of this study predate the infection). Cell type and time point are not known. The chain links TRBV19 to TRBJ1-1, with no clear D. The sequencing input was PBMCs or a T cell subset sorted from them (not recorded which). The CDR3 spells CASSMWSEAEAFF. The CDR3 DNA is TGTGCCAGTAGTATGTGGTCTGAGGCTGAAGCTTTCTTT.